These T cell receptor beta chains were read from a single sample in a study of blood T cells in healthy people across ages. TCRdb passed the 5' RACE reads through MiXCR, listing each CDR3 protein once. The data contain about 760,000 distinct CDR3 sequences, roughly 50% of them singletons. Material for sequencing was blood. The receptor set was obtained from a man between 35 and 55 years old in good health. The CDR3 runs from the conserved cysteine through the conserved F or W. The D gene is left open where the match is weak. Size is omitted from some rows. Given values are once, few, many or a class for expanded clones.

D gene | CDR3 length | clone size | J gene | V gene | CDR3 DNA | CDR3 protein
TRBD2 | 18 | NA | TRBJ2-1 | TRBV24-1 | TGTGCCACCAGTGACCCGACCCCTTCCGCGGGGGGCGGCAATGAGCAGTTCTTC | CATSDPTPSAGGGNEQFF
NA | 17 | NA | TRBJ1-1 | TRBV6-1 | TGTGCCAGCAGTGAAGCATTGTGGCTCGAGATTCGCGCTGAAGCTTTCTTT | CASSEALWLEIRAEAFF
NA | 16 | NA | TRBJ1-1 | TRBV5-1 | TGCGCCAGCAGCTCTGAGGCGGCAGGAGTGAACACTGAAGCTTTCTTT | CASSSEAAGVNTEAFF
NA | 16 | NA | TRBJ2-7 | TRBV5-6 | TGTGCCAGCAGCGCCCAACATCGGGACACGCGTTACGAGCAGTACTTC | CASSAQHRDTRYEQYF
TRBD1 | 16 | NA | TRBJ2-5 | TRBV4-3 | TGCGCCAGCAGCCAGGGACAGGGCCTCGGCAGGGAGACCCAGTACTTC | CASSQGQGLGRETQYF
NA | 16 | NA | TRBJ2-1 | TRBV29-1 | TGCAGCGTTGAAGGCGGCGGGGGCGCCTCCTACAATGAGCAGTTCTTC | CSVEGGGGASYNEQFF
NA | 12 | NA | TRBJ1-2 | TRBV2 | TGTGCCAGCCTCCGGGGGGGAGAGGGCTACACCTTC | CASLRGGEGYTF
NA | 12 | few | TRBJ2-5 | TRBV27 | TGTGCCAGCAGTTTTCCGGGGAATGAGCAGTACTTC | CASSFPGNEQYF
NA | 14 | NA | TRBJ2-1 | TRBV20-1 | TGCAGTGCCCCCGGGACGCCCCAATTGGATGAGCAGTTCTTC | CSAPGTPQLDEQFF
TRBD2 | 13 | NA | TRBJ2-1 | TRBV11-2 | TGTGCCAGCCGAGCGGGAGGTCGGAATGAGCAGTTCTTC | CASRAGGRNEQFF
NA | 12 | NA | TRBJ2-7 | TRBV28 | TGTGCCAGCAGTTTACGGGCGCGGGAGCAGTACTTC | CASSLRAREQYF
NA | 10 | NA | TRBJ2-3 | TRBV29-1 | TGCAGCGTGAGGTTAAATACGCAGTATTTT | CSVRLNTQYF
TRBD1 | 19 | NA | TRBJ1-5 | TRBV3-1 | TGTGCCAGCAGTGCTGACGGGACAGGGGCAGAAGATAGCAATCAGCCCCAGCATTTT | CASSADGTGAEDSNQPQHF
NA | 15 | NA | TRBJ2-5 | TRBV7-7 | TGTGCTAGCAGCTTAGACCACGGGGGGCGCGAGACCCAGTACTTC | CASSLDHGGRETQYF
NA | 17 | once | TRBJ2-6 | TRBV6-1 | TGTGCCAGCAGTGTCTGGAGGGGCGGCTCTGGGGCCAACGTCCTGACTTTC | CASSVWRGGSGANVLTF
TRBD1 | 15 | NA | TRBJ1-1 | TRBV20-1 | TGCAGTGCCCTGGACAGGCGGATAATGAACACTGAAGCTTTCTTT | CSALDRRIMNTEAFF
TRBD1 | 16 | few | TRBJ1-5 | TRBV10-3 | TGTGCCATCAGTGAGTCATCCGGGACAGTTCATCAGCCCCAGCATTTT | CAISESSGTVHQPQHF
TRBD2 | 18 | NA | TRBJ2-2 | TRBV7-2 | TGTGCCAGCAGATTCCCATATGGCGGGAGTCGGTACACCGGGGAGCTGTTTTTT | CASRFPYGGSRYTGELFF
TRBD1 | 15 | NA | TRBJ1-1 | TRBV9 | TGTGCCAGCAGCGTAGGTCAGGGGGCGCGTACTGAAGCTTTCTTT | CASSVGQGARTEAFF
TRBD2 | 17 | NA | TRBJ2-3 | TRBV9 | TGTGCCAGCAGCGTAGACCCTAGCGGGAGGGCCAAAGATACGCAGTATTTT | CASSVDPSGRAKDTQYF
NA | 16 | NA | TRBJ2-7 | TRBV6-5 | TGTGCCAGCAGTTACTCATCCGGGCAGTCCTCCTACGAGCAGTACTTC | CASSYSSGQSSYEQYF
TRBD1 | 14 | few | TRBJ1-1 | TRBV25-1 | TGTGCCACCAAACGGACAGGGGGGAACACTGAAGCTTTCTTT | CATKRTGGNTEAFF
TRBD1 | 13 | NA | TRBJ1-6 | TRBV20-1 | TGCAGTGCTAAACAGGGGGCTAGTTCACCCCTCCACTTT | CSAKQGASSPLHF
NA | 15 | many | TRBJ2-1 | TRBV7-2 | TGTGCCAGCCCCCTTCAAGGAGGGGCTCACAATGAGCAGTTCTTC | CASPLQGGAHNEQFF
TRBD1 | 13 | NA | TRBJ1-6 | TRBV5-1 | TGCGCCAGCCGGACAGGGGATAATTCACCCCTCCACTTT | CASRTGDNSPLHF
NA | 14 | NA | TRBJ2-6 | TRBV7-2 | TGTGCCAGCAGCTTCACCCTCTCGGCCAACGTCCTGACTTTC | CASSFTLSANVLTF
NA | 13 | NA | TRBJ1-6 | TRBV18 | TGTGCCAGCTCATCCGCCGAAAATTCACCCCTCCACTTT | CASSSAENSPLHF
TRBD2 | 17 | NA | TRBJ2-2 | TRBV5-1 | TGCGCCAGCAGCCCGGGACTAGCGGGGGGTAACACCGGGGAGCTGTTTTTT | CASSPGLAGGNTGELFF
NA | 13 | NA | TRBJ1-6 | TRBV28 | TGTGCCAGCAGGGAGGGCTTTGGTTCACCCCTCCACTTT | CASREGFGSPLHF
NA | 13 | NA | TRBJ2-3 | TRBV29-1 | TGCAGCGTCCGGGCGGAAATCACAGATACGCAGTATTTT | CSVRAEITDTQYF
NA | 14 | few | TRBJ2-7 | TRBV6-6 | TGTGCCAGCAGTTACGCGCCGGGAAGCTACGAGCAGTACTTC | CASSYAPGSYEQYF
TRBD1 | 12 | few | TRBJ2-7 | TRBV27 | TGTGCCAGCAGGACAGGGTGGTACGAGCAGTACTTC | CASRTGWYEQYF
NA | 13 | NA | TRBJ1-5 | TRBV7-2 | TGTGCCAGCAGCCCGATTAGGGACCAGCCCCAGCATTTT | CASSPIRDQPQHF
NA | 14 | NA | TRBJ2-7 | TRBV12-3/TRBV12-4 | TGTGCCAGCAGTATTACCGGGACCAAACCCGAGCAGTACTTC | CASSITGTKPEQYF
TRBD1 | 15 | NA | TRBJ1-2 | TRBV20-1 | TGCAGGACATCCGGGACAGGGAAATTTAAGGATGGCTACACCTTC | CRTSGTGKFKDGYTF
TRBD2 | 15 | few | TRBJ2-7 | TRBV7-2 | TGTGCCAGCAGCCGGCGACTAGCGGCAAGCTACGAGCAGTACTTC | CASSRRLAASYEQYF
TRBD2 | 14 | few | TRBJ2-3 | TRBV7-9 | TGTGCCAGCAGCCCCGGGGGGAGTGCAGATACGCAGTATTTT | CASSPGGSADTQYF
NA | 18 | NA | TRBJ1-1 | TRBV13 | TGTGCCAGCAGCTTCCGGGACCTTACAGGGACCATGAACACTGAAGCTTTCTTT | CASSFRDLTGTMNTEAFF
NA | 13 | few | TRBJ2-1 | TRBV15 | TGTGCCACCAGAGCGGACTCCTACAATGAGCAGTTCTTC | CATRADSYNEQFF
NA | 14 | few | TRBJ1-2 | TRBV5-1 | TGCGCCAGCAGCTTCCCCGGCGCCGGGAATGGCTACACCTTC | CASSFPGAGNGYTF
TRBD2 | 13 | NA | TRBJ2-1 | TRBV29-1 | TGCAGCGTTAAGCGGGACTCCTACAATGAGCAGTTCTTC | CSVKRDSYNEQFF